This T cell receptor beta chain was sequenced for a study of shared clonotypes between healthy human individuals. Clones were sequenced by immunoSEQ multiplex PCR, and TCRdb holds only the in-frame ones, with some missing. The sample has over 2 million clones, roughly 90% seen once. All donors were healthy HIV-negative adults lacking recent acute infections or vaccinations. V gave up 5 bases and J gave up 3 bases; unmatched junction bases: 8. This CDR3 spans 16 amino acids. Germline CDR1 LNHDA, CDR2 SQIVND (reference sequence). The chain carries TRBV19 and TRBJ1-5; 9 bases align to TRBD1. The sample consisted of naive CD4+ T cells from PBMCs. Regarding subset: CD45RA+ positively selected. This receptor was identified in a man aged 18 to 29 in good health. Some clones in this sample may be carry-over from other donors' samples. In DNA form, the CDR3 reads TGTGCCAGTAGTTTCCGAAGGGACAGGGACAATCAGCCCCAGCATTTT. This codes for CASSFRRDRDNQPQHF.